This TCR beta chain stems from a study of PD-L1 blockade in urothelial cancer. Study summary: Analyses used blood from 3 weeks (second dose) and 6 weeks after treatment start.

Trimming cost V 4 bases and J 5 bases; bases outside gene matches: 9. The length of the CDR3 is 16 residues. Germline V gene lookup returns CDR1 SGHNT and CDR2 YYREEE (reference sequence). Each PCR reaction had synthetic TCR analog templates spiked into it. Using immunoSEQ multiplex PCR, the repertoire was profiled, and TCRdb retains in-frame clones only, with some absent. The sample lists 85,000 to 100,000 clones; around 86% were seen once. Specified time point: pretreatment peripheral blood. The TCR originated in a man between 60 and 75 years old with urothelial cancer. The chain recombines TRBV5-4 with TRBJ2-3; 11 nucleotides align to TRBD2. This sample comprised PBMCs, obtained around atezolizumab (anti-PD-L1) treatment. This CDR3 is CASSRTSGSAIDTQYF. The CDR3 bases are TGTGCCAGCAGCAGAACTAGCGGGAGTGCGATAGATACGCAGTATTTT.